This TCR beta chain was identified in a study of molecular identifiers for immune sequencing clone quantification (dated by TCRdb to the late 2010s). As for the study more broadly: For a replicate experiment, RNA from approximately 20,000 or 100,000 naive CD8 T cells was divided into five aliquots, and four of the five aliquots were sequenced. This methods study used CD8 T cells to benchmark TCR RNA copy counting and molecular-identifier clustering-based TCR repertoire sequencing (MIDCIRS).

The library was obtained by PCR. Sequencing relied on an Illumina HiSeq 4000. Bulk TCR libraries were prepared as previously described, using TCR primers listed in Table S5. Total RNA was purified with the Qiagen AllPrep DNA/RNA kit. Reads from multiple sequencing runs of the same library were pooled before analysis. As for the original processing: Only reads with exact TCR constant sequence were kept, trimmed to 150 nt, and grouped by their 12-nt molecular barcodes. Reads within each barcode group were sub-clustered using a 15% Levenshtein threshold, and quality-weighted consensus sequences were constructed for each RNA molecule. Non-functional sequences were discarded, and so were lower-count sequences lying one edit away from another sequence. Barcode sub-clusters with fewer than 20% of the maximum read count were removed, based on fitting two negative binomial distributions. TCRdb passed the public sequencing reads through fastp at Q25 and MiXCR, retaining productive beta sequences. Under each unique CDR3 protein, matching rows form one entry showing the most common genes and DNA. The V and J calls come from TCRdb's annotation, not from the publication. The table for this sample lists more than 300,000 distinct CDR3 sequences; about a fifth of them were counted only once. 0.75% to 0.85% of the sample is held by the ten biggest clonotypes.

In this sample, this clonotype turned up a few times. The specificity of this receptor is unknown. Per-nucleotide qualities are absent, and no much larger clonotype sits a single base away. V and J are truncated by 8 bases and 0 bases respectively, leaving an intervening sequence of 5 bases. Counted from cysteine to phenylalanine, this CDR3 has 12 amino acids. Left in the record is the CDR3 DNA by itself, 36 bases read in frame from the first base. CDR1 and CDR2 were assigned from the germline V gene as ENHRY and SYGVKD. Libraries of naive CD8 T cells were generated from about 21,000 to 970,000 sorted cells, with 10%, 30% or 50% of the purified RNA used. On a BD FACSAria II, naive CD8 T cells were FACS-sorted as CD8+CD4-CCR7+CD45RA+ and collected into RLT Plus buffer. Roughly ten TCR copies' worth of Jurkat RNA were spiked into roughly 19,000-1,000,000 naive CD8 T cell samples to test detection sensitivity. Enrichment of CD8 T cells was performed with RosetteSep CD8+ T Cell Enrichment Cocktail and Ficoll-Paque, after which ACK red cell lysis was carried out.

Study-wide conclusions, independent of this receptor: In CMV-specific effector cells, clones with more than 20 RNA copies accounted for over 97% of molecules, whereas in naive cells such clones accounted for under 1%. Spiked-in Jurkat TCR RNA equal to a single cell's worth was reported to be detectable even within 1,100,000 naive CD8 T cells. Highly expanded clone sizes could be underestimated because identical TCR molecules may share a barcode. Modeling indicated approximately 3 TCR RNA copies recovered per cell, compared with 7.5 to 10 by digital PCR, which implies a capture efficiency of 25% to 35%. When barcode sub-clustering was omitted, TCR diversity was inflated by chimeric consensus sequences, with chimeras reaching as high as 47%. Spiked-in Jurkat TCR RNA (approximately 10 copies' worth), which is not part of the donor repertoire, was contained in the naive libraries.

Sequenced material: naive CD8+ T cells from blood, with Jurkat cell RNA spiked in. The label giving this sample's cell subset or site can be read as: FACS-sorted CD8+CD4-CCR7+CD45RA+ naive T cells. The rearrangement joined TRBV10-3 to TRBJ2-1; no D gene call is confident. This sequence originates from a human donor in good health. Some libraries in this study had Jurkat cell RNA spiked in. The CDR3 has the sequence CAIGNSYNEQFF. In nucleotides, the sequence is TGTGCCATCGGCAACTCCTACAATGAGCAGTTCTTC.